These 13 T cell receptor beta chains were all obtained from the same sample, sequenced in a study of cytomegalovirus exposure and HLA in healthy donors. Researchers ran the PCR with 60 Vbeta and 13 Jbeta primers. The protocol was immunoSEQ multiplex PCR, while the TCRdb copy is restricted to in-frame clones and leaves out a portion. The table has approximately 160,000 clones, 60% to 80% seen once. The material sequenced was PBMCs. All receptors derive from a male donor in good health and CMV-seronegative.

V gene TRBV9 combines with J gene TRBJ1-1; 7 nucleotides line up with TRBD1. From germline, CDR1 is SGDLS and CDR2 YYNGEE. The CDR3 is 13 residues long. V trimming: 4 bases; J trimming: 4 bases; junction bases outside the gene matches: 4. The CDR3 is CASSPRQGTEAFF. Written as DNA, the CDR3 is TGTGCCAGCAGCCCGAGACAGGGCACTGAAGCTTTCTTT.

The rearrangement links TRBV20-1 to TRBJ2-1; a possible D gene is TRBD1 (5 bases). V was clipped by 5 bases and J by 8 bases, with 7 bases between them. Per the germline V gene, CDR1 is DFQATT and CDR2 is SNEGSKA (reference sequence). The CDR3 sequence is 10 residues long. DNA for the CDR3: TGCAGTGCTCTAGGGGATGAGCAGTTCTTC. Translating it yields CSALGDEQFF.

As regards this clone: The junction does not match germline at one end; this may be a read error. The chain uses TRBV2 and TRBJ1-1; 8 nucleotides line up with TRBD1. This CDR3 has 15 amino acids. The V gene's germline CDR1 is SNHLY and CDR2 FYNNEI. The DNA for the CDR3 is TGTGCCAGCAGGGAAGACAGGGGCCGGAACACTGAAGCTTTCTTT. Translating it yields CASREDRGRNTEAFF.

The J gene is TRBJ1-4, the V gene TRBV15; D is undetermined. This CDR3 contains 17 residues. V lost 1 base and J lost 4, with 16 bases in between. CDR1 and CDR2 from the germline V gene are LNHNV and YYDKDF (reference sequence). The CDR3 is CATSRGPVEGRNEKLFF. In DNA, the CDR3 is TGTGCCACCAGCAGAGGCCCCGTGGAGGGCCGTAATGAAAAACTGTTTTTT. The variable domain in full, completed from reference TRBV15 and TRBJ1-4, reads DAMVIQNPRYQVTQFGKPVTLSCSQTLNHNVMYWYQQKSSQAPKLLFHYYDKDFNNEADTPDNFQSRRPNTSFCFLDIRSPGLGDTAMYLCATSRGPVEGRNEKLFFGSGTQLSVL.

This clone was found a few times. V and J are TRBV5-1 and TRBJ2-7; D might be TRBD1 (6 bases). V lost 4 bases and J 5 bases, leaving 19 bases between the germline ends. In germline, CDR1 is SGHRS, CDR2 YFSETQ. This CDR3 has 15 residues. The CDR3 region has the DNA TGCGCCAGCAGCGACTCGCCAGGGCAGGGGAACGAGCAGTACTTC. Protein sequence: CASSDSPGQGNEQYF.

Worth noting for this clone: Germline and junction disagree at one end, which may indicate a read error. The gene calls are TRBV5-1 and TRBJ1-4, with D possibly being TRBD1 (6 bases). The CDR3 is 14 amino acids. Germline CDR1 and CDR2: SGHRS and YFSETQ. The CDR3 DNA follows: TGCGCCAGCAGGTTGGGGGCATCTGGGGAAAAACTGTTTTTT. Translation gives CASRLGASGEKLFF.

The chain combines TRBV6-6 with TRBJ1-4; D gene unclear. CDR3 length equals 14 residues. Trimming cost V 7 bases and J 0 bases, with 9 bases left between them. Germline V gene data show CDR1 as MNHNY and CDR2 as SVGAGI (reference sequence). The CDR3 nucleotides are TGTGCCAGCAAGACACAAGCAACTAATGAAAAACTGTTTTTT. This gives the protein CASKTQATNEKLFF.

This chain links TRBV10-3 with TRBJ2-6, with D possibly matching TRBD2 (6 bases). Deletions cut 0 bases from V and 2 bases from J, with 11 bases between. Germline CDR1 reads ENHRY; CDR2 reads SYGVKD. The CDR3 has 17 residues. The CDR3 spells CAISESTGGTGANVLTF. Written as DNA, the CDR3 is TGTGCCATCAGTGAGTCGACCGGCGGGACTGGGGCCAACGTCCTGACTTTC.

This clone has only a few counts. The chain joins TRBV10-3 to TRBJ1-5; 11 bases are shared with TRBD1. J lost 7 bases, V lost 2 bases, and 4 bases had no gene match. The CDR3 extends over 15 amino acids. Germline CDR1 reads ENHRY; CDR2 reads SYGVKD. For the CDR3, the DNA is TGTGCCATCAGTGAGGGACAGGGGGCGGGGCAGCCCCAGCATTTT. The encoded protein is CAISEGQGAGQPQHF.

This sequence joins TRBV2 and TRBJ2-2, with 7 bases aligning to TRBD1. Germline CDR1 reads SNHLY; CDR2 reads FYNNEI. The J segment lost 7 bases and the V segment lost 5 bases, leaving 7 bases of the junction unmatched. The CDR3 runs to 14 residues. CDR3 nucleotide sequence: TGTGCCAGCAGTAGACAGGGCCAAGGCGGGGAGCTGTTTTTT. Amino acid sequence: CASSRQGQGGELFF.

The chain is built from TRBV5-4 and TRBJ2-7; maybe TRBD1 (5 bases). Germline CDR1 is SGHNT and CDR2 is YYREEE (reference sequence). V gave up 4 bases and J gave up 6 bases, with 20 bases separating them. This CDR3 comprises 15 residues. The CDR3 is CASSEETVLRSEQYF. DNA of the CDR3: TGTGCCAGCAGCGAAGAGACAGTCCTTCGATCCGAGCAGTACTTC. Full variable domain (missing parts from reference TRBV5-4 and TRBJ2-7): ETGVTQSPTHLIKTRGQQVTLRCSSQSGHNTVSWYQQALGQGPQFIFQYYREEENGRGNFPPRFSGLQFPNYSSELNVNALELDDSALYLCASSEETVLRSEQYFGPGTRLTVT.

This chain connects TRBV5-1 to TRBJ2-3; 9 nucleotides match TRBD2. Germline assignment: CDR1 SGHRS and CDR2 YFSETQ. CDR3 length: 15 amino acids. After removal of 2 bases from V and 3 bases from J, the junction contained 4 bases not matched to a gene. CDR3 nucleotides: TGCGCCAGCAGCTTATTGCGGGGGGGTACAGATACGCAGTATTTT. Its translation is CASSLLRGGTDTQYF.

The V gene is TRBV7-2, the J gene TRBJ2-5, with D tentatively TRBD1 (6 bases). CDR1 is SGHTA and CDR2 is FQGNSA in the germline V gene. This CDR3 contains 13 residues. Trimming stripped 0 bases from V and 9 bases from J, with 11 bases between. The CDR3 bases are TGTGCCAGCAGCTTAGCGAACAGGGCGGCCCAGTACTTC. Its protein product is CASSLANRAAQYF.